This T cell receptor beta chain is drawn from a study of blood T cell repertoires in COVID-19. Study at large: Donors in the United States, Italy and Spain gave samples during acute or convalescent COVID-19.

Per the authors' pipeline: Using reference gene primer amplification, nucleated cell counts were estimated. Only in-frame clones appear in the TCRdb table, and some are missing; sequencing was by immunoSEQ multiplex PCR. The D gene and trimming were derived from the DNA, and the V and J assignments and clone size from that table. The sample has about 32,000 clones, 85% to 95% seen once. From germline, CDR1 is SGHTA and CDR2 FQGNSA. V lost 6 bases to trimming and J lost 3 bases, with 11 bases between them. The CDR3 extends over 13 amino acids. Sequencing used peripheral blood. This chain connects TRBV7-2 to TRBJ1-2; tentative D call: TRBD1 (5 bases). This receptor was identified in a male donor with active COVID-19. The CDR3 DNA reads as TGTGCCAGCAGTCCCGGGGGGGACTATGGCTACACCTTC. Its translation: CASSPGGDYGYTF. The full variable domain, completed using reference TRBV7-2 and TRBJ1-2, is GAGVSQSPSNKVTEKGKDVELRCDPISGHTALYWYRQSLGQGLEFLIYFQGNSAPDKSGLPSDRFSAERTGGSVSTLTIQRTQQEDSAVYLCASSPGGDYGYTFGSGTRLTVV.